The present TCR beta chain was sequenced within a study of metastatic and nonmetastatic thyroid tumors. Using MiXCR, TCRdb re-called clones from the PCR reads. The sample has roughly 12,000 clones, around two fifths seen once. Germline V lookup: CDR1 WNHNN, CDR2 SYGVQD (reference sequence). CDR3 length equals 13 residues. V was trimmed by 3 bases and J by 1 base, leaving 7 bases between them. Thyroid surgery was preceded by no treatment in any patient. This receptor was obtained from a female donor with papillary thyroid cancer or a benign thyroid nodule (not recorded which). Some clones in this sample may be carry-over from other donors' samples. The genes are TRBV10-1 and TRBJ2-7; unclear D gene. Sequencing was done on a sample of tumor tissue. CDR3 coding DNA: TGCGCCAGCAGTGAAGGGTCTTCCTACGAGCAGTACTTC. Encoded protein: CASSEGSSYEQYF.